Presented here are 3 T cell receptor beta chains from one specimen sequenced in a study of blood T cell repertoires in COVID-19. Using immunoSEQ multiplex PCR, the repertoire was profiled, and TCRdb retains in-frame clones only, with some absent. The data hold 55,000 to 75,000 clones, with around 80% observed a single time. Material for sequencing was peripheral blood. These receptors came from a human donor in a cohort sampled during active COVID-19.

The gene calls are TRBV3-1 (or the pseudogene TRBV3-2) and TRBJ2-7; a possible D gene is TRBD1 (5 bases). The V and J ends lost 6 bases and 5 bases respectively, with 8 bases between them. Germline lookup yields CDR1 LGHDT and CDR2 YNNKEL (reference sequence). The CDR3 is made up of 11 amino acids. This chain's CDR3 is CASSWGDEQYF. CDR3 nucleotide sequence: TGTGCCAGCAGTTGGGGCGACGAGCAGTACTTC.

This sequence joins TRBV10-2 and TRBJ2-2, with 12 bases that match TRBD2. Trimming cost V 10 bases and J 4 bases; bases outside gene matches: 10. The CDR3 length is 16 residues. The germline V gene has CDR1 WSHSY and CDR2 SAAADI. CDR3: CATRRTSGMITGELFF. CDR3 sequence (DNA): TGCGCCACCAGGCGGACTAGCGGGATGATCACCGGGGAGCTGTTTTTT.

The genes are TRBV5-6 and TRBJ2-1; 8 bases agree with TRBD1. CDR3 size: 12 residues. Unmatched junction bases numbered 2, after V lost 4 bases and J lost 8 bases. In germline, CDR1 is SGHDT, CDR2 YYEEEE. The CDR3 DNA sequence: TGTGCCAGCAGCATGACAGGGGATGAGCAGTTCTTC. Amino acid sequence: CASSMTGDEQFF.